This T cell receptor (beta chain) was sequenced in a study of follicular helper T cells after annual influenza vaccination. The protocol was immunoSEQ multiplex PCR, while the TCRdb copy is restricted to in-frame clones and leaves out a portion. The data show 9,000 or so clones, under 85% seen once. Documented time point: 2013-2014 season, 7 days after vaccination. This CDR3 has 16 amino acids. Losses at the gene ends were 4 bases for V and 1 base for J; bases not matched to a gene: 8. The germline V gene has CDR1 SGHNT and CDR2 YYREEE (reference sequence). The sample in question was CXCR5+ CD38- circulating T follicular helper cells from blood, obtained 7 days after influenza vaccination. Subset of the sample: circulating Tfh, non-naive CD4+CXCR5+PD-1+ (ICOS+CD38+ or ICOS-CD38-). V and J are TRBV5-4 and TRBJ2-5; 9 bases fit TRBD1. The clonotype comes from an adult who received the influenza vaccine. CDR3: CASSAGQGLAQETQYF. CDR3 in DNA: TGTGCCAGCAGCGCGGGACAGGGATTGGCCCAAGAGACCCAGTACTTC. The entire variable domain, with the rest obtained from reference TRBV5-4 and TRBJ2-5, is as follows: ETGVTQSPTHLIKTRGQQVTLRCSSQSGHNTVSWYQQALGQGPQFIFQYYREEENGRGNFPPRFSGLQFPNYSSELNVNALELDDSALYLCASSAGQGLAQETQYFGPGTRLLVL.